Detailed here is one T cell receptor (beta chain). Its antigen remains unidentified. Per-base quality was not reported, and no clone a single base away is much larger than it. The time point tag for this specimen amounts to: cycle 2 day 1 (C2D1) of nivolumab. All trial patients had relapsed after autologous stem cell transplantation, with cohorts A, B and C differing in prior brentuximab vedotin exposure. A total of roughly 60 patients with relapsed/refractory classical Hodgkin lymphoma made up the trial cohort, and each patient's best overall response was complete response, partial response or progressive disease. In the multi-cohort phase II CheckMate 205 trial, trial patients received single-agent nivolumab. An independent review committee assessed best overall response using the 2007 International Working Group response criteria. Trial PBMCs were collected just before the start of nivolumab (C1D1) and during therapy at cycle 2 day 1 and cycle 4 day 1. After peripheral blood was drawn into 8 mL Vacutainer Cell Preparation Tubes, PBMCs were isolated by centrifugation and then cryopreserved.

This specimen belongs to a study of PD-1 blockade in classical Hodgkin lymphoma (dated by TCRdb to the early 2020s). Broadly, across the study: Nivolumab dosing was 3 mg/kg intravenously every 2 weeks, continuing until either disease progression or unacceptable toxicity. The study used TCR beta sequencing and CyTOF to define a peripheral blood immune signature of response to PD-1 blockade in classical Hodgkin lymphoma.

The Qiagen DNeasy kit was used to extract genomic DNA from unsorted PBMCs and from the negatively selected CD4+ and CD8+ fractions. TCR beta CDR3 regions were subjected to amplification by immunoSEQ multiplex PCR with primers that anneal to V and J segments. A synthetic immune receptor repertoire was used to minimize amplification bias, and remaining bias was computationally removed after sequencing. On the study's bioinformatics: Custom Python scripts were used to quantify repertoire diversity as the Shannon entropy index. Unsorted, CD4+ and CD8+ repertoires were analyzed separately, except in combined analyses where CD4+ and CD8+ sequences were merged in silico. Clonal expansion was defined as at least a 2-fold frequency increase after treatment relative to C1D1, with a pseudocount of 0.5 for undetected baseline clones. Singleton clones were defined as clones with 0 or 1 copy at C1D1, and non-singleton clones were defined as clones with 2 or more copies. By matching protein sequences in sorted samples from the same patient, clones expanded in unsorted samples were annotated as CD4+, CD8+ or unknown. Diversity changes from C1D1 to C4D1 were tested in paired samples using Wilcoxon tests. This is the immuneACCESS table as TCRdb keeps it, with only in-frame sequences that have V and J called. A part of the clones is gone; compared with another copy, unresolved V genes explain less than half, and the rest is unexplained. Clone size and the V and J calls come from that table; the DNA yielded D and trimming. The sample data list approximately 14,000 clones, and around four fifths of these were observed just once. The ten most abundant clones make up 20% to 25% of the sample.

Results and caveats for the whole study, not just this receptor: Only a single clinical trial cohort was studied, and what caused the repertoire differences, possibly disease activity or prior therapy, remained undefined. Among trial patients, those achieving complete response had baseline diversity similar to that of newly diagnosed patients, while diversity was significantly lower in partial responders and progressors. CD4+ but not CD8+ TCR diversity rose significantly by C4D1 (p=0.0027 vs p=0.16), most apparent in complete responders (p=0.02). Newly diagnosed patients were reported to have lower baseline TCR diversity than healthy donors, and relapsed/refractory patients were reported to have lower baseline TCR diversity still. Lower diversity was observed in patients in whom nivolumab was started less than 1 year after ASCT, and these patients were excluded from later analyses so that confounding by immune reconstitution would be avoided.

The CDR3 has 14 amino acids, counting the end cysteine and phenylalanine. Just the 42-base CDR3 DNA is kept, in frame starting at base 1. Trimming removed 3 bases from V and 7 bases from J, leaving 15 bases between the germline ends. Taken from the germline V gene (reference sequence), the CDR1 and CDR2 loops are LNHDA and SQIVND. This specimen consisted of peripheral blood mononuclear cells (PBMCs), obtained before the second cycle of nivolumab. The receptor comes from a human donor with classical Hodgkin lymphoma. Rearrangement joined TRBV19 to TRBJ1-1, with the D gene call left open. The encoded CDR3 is CASSIGSQKGEAFF. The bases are TGTGCCAGTAGTATTGGATCCCAGAAGGGTGAAGCTTTCTTT.